This T cell receptor (beta chain) was sequenced during a study of identical twins. Whole-study results and caveats: Out-of-frame alpha sequences common to twins exhibited an excess of low generation probability. Insertions ran lower in abundant cord blood beta clonotypes, though not in memory repertoires. Its conclusions, products of cross-sectional statistical analysis, did not come from following the same donors.

Germline V gives CDR1 DFQATT, CDR2 SNEGSKA (reference sequence). The CDR3 sequence is 15 residues long. V was trimmed by 0 bases and J by 1 base, leaving 12 bases between them. TCRdb re-derived calls from the 5' RACE reads in MiXCR, one entry per CDR3 protein. The sample includes more than 1.5 million distinct CDR3 sequences, 25% to 35% of them seen just once. Worth noting for this clonotype: Its target is not known.

The genes are TRBV20-1 and TRBJ2-5; no clear D. The receptor comes from a newborn girl in good health. The sample comprised cord blood. CDR3 loop: CSAREAAVPQETQYF. In DNA, the CDR3 is TGCAGTGCTAGAGAGGCGGCTGTCCCCCAAGAGACCCAGTACTTC.